This T cell receptor (beta chain) was captured in a study of blood T cell repertoires in COVID-19 (dated by TCRdb to between 2020 and 2021). Looking at the study overall: Collaborator samples came from the United States, Italy and Spain and covered acute and convalescent phases of COVID-19. Nearly every sample came with metadata listing a de-identified subject ID, COVID-19 status, age in years and sex. The dataset comprised deeply sampled blood TCRbeta repertoires from subjects exposed to, actively infected with, or recovered from COVID-19. The samples were drawn from the first 160 participants of the ongoing ImmuneRACE study and from over 950 subjects provided by 6 global collaborators. The prospective study material was composed of cDNA or gDNA derived from T cells, B-cell-depleted T cells, or PBMCs. Where HLA class I and class II types were available, the types were taken from metadata supplied by the sample provider, not from assay-based typing. A freely available public database, intended as a resource for researchers studying the immune response to SARS-CoV-2, is where the repertoires were released.

Whole blood was collected in K2EDTA tubes by collaborating institutions according to the institutions' own protocols. For TCRbeta analysis, collaborators shipped samples in one of three forms: frozen whole blood, isolated PBMCs, or DNA extracted from either of those sample types. Based on the germline V gene, the CDR1 and CDR2 sequences are MNHNS and SASEGT. The CDR3 sequence holds 14 residues, the cysteine and phenylalanine included. Kept here is only the CDR3 DNA, which spans 42 bases and is read in frame from base 1. V is pared back by 3 bases and J by 2 bases, with 11 bases lying between the germline termini. Regarding this clone: Its antigen is unknown. Nothing much larger sits one base from this clone, and base qualities are not available.

General findings and caveats noted by the study authors: Clinical and demographic metadata were provided uncurated, with the amount varying by source and participant.

TCRbeta CDR3 regions were amplified from genomic DNA by means of the immunoSEQ Assay, a bias-controlled multiplex PCR. Under the source paper's analysis protocol: Within the assay, amplification of reference gene primers was used to estimate how many nucleated cells each sample contained. To quantify the absolute abundance of each unique TCRbeta CDR3 rearrangement, sequence reads were collapsed and filtered. For each sample, productive Simpson clonality was calculated as the square root of Simpson's diversity index over productive rearrangements. As stored in TCRdb, this immuneACCESS dataset retains in-frame rearrangements with V and J assigned. A fraction of the clones does not appear; measured against another copy, unresolved V genes explain less than half of the discrepancy, and the remainder lacks a known reason. That table supplies the V and J calls and clone size; D and trimming were determined from the DNA. The sample has under 150,000 clones on record, about 87% of them singletons. The top ten hold 3.5% to 4.5% of the sample.

The sequence is built from TRBV6-1 and TRBJ2-7, with TRBD2 tentatively as D gene (5 bases match). Sequences were obtained from peripheral blood. This receptor was identified in a middle-aged woman with acute or convalescent COVID-19. The CDR3 region: CASSEGEGPYEQYF. The DNA sequence is TGTGCCAGCAGTGAGGGTGAGGGCCCCTACGAGCAGTACTTC.